This is a list of T cell receptor beta chains from one sample in a study of immune evolution from preneoplasia to lung adenocarcinoma. Measured with immunoSEQ multiplex PCR; TCRdb has only the in-frame clones, and not every one. Of nearly 5,000 clones listed, less than 80% are singletons. Sequenced: FFPE normal lung tissue adjacent to the tumor. The receptor source for this set is a person over 45 with lung adenocarcinoma. CDR3s include the opening cysteine and the closing phenylalanine or tryptophan. The D gene is left open where the match is weak.

v_call: TRBV7-9
d_call: NA
j_call: TRBJ1-1
cdr3_nt: TGTGCCAGCAGCCCGCAGGGGTATACTGAAGCTTTCTTT
cdr3_aa: CASSPQGYTEAFF